These 20 T cell receptor beta chains were sequenced from one sample in a study of CD8+ T cells in alopecia areata. After isolation, RNA underwent reverse transcription to generate cDNA as the sequencing template. Measured with immunoSEQ multiplex PCR; TCRdb has only the in-frame clones, and not every one. The table records about 290,000 clones, roughly 64% of them present only once. Treatment meaning: oral pan-JAK inhibitor, 5-10 mg twice daily. The sequences come from CD4+ T cells sorted from blood, collected at week 24, from a patient treated with tofacitinib. These receptors were obtained from a human donor with alopecia areata.

The genes are TRBV10-3 and TRBJ1-2; D might be TRBD1 (6 bases). V gave up 7 bases and J gave up 2 bases, with 11 bases separating them. CDR3 length: 13 residues. From germline, CDR1 is ENHRY and CDR2 SYGVKD. CDR3 coding DNA: TGTGCCATCACCCGGGGGGCAAACTATGGCTACACCTTC. It specifies CAITRGANYGYTF.

Only one count was recorded for this clone. The CDR3: CAIRGSGAGSSYEQYF. DNA of the CDR3: TGTGCCATCAGGGGCTCGGGGGCGGGCAGCTCCTACGAGCAGTACTTC. The chain combines TRBV10-3 with TRBJ2-7, with D possibly being TRBD1 or TRBD2 (6 bases each). Between the trimmed V and J ends, which lost 6 bases and 0 bases, there was a span of 18 bases. This CDR3 contains 16 residues. Per germline, CDR1 ENHRY and CDR2 SYGVKD.

The rearrangement links TRBV29-1 to TRBJ2-5; D remains unclear. This CDR3 spans 11 amino acids. Trimming left V 7 bases short and J 2 bases short, with 8 bases between. Germline V gives CDR1 SQVTM, CDR2 ANQGSEA. CDR3 nucleotide sequence: TGCAGCGCGCGACTTCAAGAGACCCAGTACTTC. Translation gives CSARLQETQYF.

In the case of this clone: Sequence at one end of the junction differs from germline and may be a read error. The CDR3 loop is CAWSRRVTSDNSPLHF. As DNA, the CDR3 is TGTGCCTGGAGTAGGCGGGTAACCTCCGATAATTCACCCCTCCACTTT. The chain recombines TRBV30 with TRBJ1-6; D gene uncertain. CDR3 length equals 16 residues. In germline, CDR1 is GTSNPN, CDR2 SVGIG (reference sequence).

This chain joins TRBV29-1 and TRBJ1-3, with D unclear. Germline values: CDR1 SQVTM, CDR2 ANQGSEA. V shed 2 bases and J shed 0 bases, with 8 bases lying between them. The length of the CDR3 is 14 residues. The CDR3 bases are TGCAGCGTTGAAATCGGCAGCTCTGGAAACACCATATATTTT. It specifies CSVEIGSSGNTIYF.

The chain employs TRBV6-6 and TRBJ1-6; no reliable D call. There are 12 residues in the CDR3. Germline assignment: CDR1 MNHNY and CDR2 SVGAGI (reference sequence). V dropped 6 bases and J dropped 4 bases, with 4 bases sitting between them. CDR3 residues: CASRGYNSPLHF. CDR3 nucleotide sequence: TGTGCCAGCAGGGGGTATAATTCACCCCTCCACTTT.

The gene calls are TRBV10-3 and TRBJ2-7; 7 positions agree with TRBD1. V lost 10 bases and J lost 3; bases outside the gene matches: 6. Germline V gene lookup returns CDR1 ENHRY and CDR2 SYGVKD. This CDR3 region has 12 residues. The CDR3: CATNRDSYEQYF. The CDR3 DNA follows: TGTGCCACCAACCGGGACAGCTACGAGCAGTACTTC.

The chain uses TRBV11-2 and TRBJ2-5, with 7 bases matching TRBD1. This CDR3 has 16 residues. With V trimmed by 3 bases and J by 2 bases, 9 bases remained unmatched. The V gene's germline CDR1 is SGHAT and CDR2 FQNNGV. Here the CDR3 reads CASSFQTGIRQETQYF. CDR3 nucleotides: TGTGCCAGCAGCTTTCAGACAGGGATACGTCAAGAGACCCAGTACTTC. The whole variable domain, remainder taken from reference TRBV11-2 and TRBJ2-5, is EAGVAQSPRYKIIEKRQSVAFWCNPISGHATLYWYQQILGQGPKLLIQFQNNGVVDDSQLPKDRFSAERLKGVDSTLKIQPAKLEDSAVYLCASSFQTGIRQETQYFGPGTRLLVL.

J is TRBJ2-1 and V is TRBV30; 7 positions agree with TRBD1. CDR3 size: 16 residues. The germline CDR1 and CDR2 sequences are GTSNPN and SVGIG (reference sequence). V shed 2 bases and J 7 bases; nucleotides not matched to a gene: 14. The CDR3 region has the DNA TGTGCCTGGAGTCCCACGGAGGCAGGGGGATGGAATGAGCAGTTCTTC. It is translated as CAWSPTEAGGWNEQFF.

The chain recombines TRBV25-1 with TRBJ1-2; 7 bases fit TRBD1. V lost 5 bases to trimming and J lost 3 bases; unmatched junction nucleotides: 15. Germline V gene data show CDR1 as MGHDK and CDR2 as SYGVNS. CDR3 length: 17 residues. The CDR3 reads CASSPPWGTADYYGYTF. The CDR3 DNA reads TGTGCCAGCAGTCCACCTTGGGGGACAGCTGACTACTATGGCTACACCTTC.

The gene calls are TRBV25-1 and TRBJ1-5; 7 nucleotides line up with TRBD1. The CDR3 is made up of 15 amino acids. Germline CDR1 and CDR2: MGHDK and SYGVNS. The J segment lost 3 bases and the V segment lost 3 bases, leaving 5 bases of the junction unmatched. The CDR3 here is CASSDTGVTNQPQHF. In DNA, the CDR3 is TGTGCCAGCAGTGATACAGGGGTTACCAATCAGCCCCAGCATTTT.

The CDR3 DNA follows: TGTGCCAGCAGCTTAACCGGGACAGGGCCCCCCTACGAGCAGTACTTC. The encoded protein is CASSLTGTGPPYEQYF. The rearrangement joins TRBV7-8 to TRBJ2-7; 9 nucleotides match TRBD1. With V trimmed by 2 bases and J by 2 bases, 7 bases remained unmatched. The CDR3 is 16 residues long. Germline values: CDR1 SGHVS, CDR2 FQNEAQ.

This clone was seen at least ten times. The J gene is TRBJ1-2, the V gene TRBV6-1, with D uncertain. V was shortened by 5 bases and J by 0 bases, with 7 bases between the two germline ends. Germline CDR1 is MNHNS and CDR2 is SASEGT. The CDR3 sequence is 13 residues long. CDR3 region: CASSRAPNYGYTF. CDR3 nucleotide sequence: TGTGCCAGCAGTCGGGCTCCTAACTATGGCTACACCTTC.

The rearrangement joins TRBV30 to TRBJ1-4; possibly TRBD1 for D (5 bases). CDR3 size: 15 residues. Germline V gene lookup returns CDR1 GTSNPN and CDR2 SVGIG (reference sequence). Trimming removed 3 bases at V and 7 bases at J, with 18 bases between. In nucleotides, the CDR3 is TGTGCCTGGAGCCCCCCGGGGGGAGGTGGTGAAAAACTGTTTTTT. It yields the protein CAWSPPGGGGEKLFF. The full variable domain, its missing parts supplied by reference TRBV30 and TRBJ1-4, is SQTIHQWPATLVQPVGSPLSLECTVEGTSNPNLYWYRQAAGRGLQLLFYSVGIGQISSEVPQNLSASRPQDRQFILSSKKLLLSDSGFYLCAWSPPGGGGEKLFFGSGTQLSVL.

The chain carries TRBV19 and TRBJ2-6; possibly TRBD2 for D (7 bases). Germline CDR1 is LNHDA and CDR2 is SQIVND (reference sequence). V shed 3 bases and J shed 0 bases, with 24 bases lying between them. The CDR3 length is 21 residues. The DNA for the CDR3 is TGTGCCAGTAGTATCCAATATCGCTCGGGGGGCGCAGCCTCTGGGGCCAACGTCCTGACTTTC. This sequence encodes CASSIQYRSGGAASGANVLTF.

The chain carries TRBV4-1 and TRBJ2-7, with 7 bases lining up with TRBD1. Germline CDR1 reads MGHRA; CDR2 reads YSYEKL. V gave up 1 base and J gave up 0 bases; unmatched junction bases: 6. The CDR3 loop spans 16 amino acids. This CDR3 is CASSQATGETSYEQYF. The CDR3 DNA reads TGCGCCAGCAGCCAAGCCACAGGGGAAACCTCCTACGAGCAGTACTTC.

The rearrangement uses TRBV5-1 and TRBJ2-1; 15 bases fit TRBD2. With 3 bases clipped from V and 9 bases from J, the junction kept 10 bases outside the gene matches. Germline V gene lookup returns CDR1 SGHRS and CDR2 YFSETQ. CDR3 size: 17 residues. This chain's CDR3 is CASSYSSGLAGGGEQFF. The CDR3 bases are TGCGCCAGCAGCTACTCCTCGGGACTAGCGGGGGGAGGTGAGCAGTTCTTC.

This chain uses TRBV7-9 with TRBJ2-5; D is undetermined. The CDR3 length is 12 residues. Germline V lookup: CDR1 SEHNR, CDR2 FQNEAQ (reference sequence). Trimming cost V 6 bases and J 2 bases, with 7 bases left between them. Here the CDR3 reads CASREGQETQYF. The CDR3 DNA reads TGTGCCAGCAGGGAAGGGCAAGAGACCCAGTACTTC. Based on the CDR3 plus reference TRBV7-9 and TRBJ2-5, the full variable domain is DTGVSQNPRHKITKRGQNVTFRCDPISEHNRLYWYRQTLGQGPEFLTYFQNEAQLEKSRLLSDRFSAERPKGSFSTLEIQRTEQGDSAMYLCASREGQETQYFGPGTRLLVL.

This chain links TRBV30 with TRBJ1-2; a possible D gene is TRBD1 (5 bases). The CDR3 is 15 amino acids. V lost 3 bases, J lost 4 bases, and 18 bases lay in between. Germline V lookup: CDR1 GTSNPN, CDR2 SVGIG (reference sequence). The CDR3 reads CAWSSRRAVAYGYTF. The CDR3 DNA sequence: TGTGCCTGGAGCTCCCGCAGGGCTGTAGCCTATGGCTACACCTTC.

The rearrangement links TRBV14 to TRBJ2-7, with D tentatively TRBD1 (7 bases). V was trimmed by 4 bases and J by 3 bases, leaving 13 bases between them. CDR1 and CDR2 from the germline V gene are SGHDN and FVKESK. This CDR3 is 14 amino acids long. The CDR3, as DNA: TGTGCCAGCAGCCGTGGACAGGAGGGCTACGAGCAGTACTTC. This sequence encodes CASSRGQEGYEQYF.